A selection of T cell receptor beta chains follows, all from one sample in a study of prognosis after radiotherapy for stage I lung cancer. TCRdb fed the multiplex PCR reads into MiXCR, producing one record per CDR3 protein. The table lists some 25,000 distinct CDR3 sequences, approximately 35% of them singletons. Material: PBMCs, obtained before or after stereotactic body radiation therapy (not recorded which). These receptors originate from a donor of 50 years or more with non-small cell lung cancer. Each CDR3 is given with its conserved first and last residue. A D gene is named only where the DNA matches it firmly. For some rows the clone size is stated as once, few or many, or as a class when expanded; others skip it.

J gene: TRBJ1-5; D gene: TRBD1; clone size: -; V gene: TRBV28; CDR3 protein: CASILIQGQVGLSNQPQHF; CDR3 DNA: TGTGCCAGCATCCTCATCCAGGGACAGGTTGGCCTTAGCAATCAGCCCCAGCATTTT
J gene: TRBJ2-1; D gene: TRBD1; clone size: -; V gene: TRBV29-1; CDR3 protein: CSAEGARGHGEQFF; CDR3 DNA: TGCAGCGCCGAGGGGGCCAGGGGGCACGGTGAGCAGTTCTTC
J gene: TRBJ2-3; D gene: TRBD1; clone size: many; V gene: TRBV6-1; CDR3 protein: CASTSDRGRSDTQYF; CDR3 DNA: TGTGCCAGCACCTCGGACAGGGGGCGATCAGATACGCAGTATTTT
J gene: TRBJ2-3; D gene: TRBD1; clone size: many; V gene: TRBV29-1; CDR3 protein: CSVEVTGADTQYF; CDR3 DNA: TGCAGCGTCGAAGTTACAGGGGCAGATACGCAGTATTTT
J gene: TRBJ1-3; D gene: TRBD1; clone size: few; V gene: TRBV6-1; CDR3 protein: CASTPGTGSGNTIYF; CDR3 DNA: TGTGCCAGCACCCCAGGGACAGGGAGCGGAAACACCATATATTTT
J gene: TRBJ1-3; D gene: TRBD1; clone size: many; V gene: TRBV15; CDR3 protein: CATSMGTGVGGNTIYF; CDR3 DNA: TGTGCCACCAGCATGGGGACAGGGGTCGGTGGAAACACCATATATTTT
J gene: TRBJ2-3; D gene: -; clone size: medium-sized; V gene: TRBV6-2/TRBV6-3; CDR3 protein: CASSASGGTDTQYF; CDR3 DNA: TGTGCCAGCAGTGCGAGCGGCGGCACAGATACGCAGTATTTT
J gene: TRBJ2-3; D gene: -; clone size: many; V gene: TRBV7-2; CDR3 protein: CASSLTRLDTDTQYF; CDR3 DNA: TGTGCCAGCAGCTTAACTAGATTAGACACAGATACGCAGTATTTT
J gene: TRBJ1-2; D gene: TRBD1; clone size: many; V gene: TRBV19; CDR3 protein: CASSRTGGRGYGYTF; CDR3 DNA: TGTGCCAGTAGCCGTACAGGGGGCAGAGGCTATGGCTACACCTTC
J gene: TRBJ2-1; D gene: -; clone size: -; V gene: TRBV5-6; CDR3 protein: CASSLYNSYNEQFF; CDR3 DNA: TGTGCCAGCAGCTTGTATAACAGCTACAATGAGCAGTTCTTC
J gene: TRBJ2-2; D gene: TRBD2; clone size: many; V gene: TRBV6-2/TRBV6-3; CDR3 protein: CATAGLAGVRTGELFF; CDR3 DNA: TGTGCCACCGCGGGACTAGCGGGAGTTAGGACCGGGGAGCTGTTTTTT
J gene: TRBJ1-3; D gene: -; clone size: many; V gene: TRBV12-3/TRBV12-4; CDR3 protein: CASRPPGAQLGNTIYF; CDR3 DNA: TGTGCCAGCAGACCTCCAGGGGCGCAGTTAGGAAACACCATATATTTT
J gene: TRBJ2-2; D gene: -; clone size: -; V gene: TRBV11-3; CDR3 protein: CAWSGDWTGELFF; CDR3 DNA: TGTGCTTGGTCGGGGGATTGGACCGGGGAGCTGTTTTTT
J gene: TRBJ2-1; D gene: -; clone size: many; V gene: TRBV5-1; CDR3 protein: CASSLDGYNEQFF; CDR3 DNA: TGCGCCAGCAGCTTGGATGGCTACAATGAGCAGTTCTTC
J gene: TRBJ2-3; D gene: -; clone size: -; V gene: TRBV5-1; CDR3 protein: CASSLQSGLAGRRGLTDTQYF; CDR3 DNA: TGCGCCAGCAGCTTGCAGTCGGGACTGGCGGGACGCCGGGGCCTCACAGATACGCAGTATTTT
J gene: TRBJ1-4; D gene: TRBD1; clone size: many; V gene: TRBV7-6; CDR3 protein: CASSSGQGAEKLFF; CDR3 DNA: TGTGCCAGCAGCTCGGGACAGGGGGCCGAAAAACTGTTTTTT
J gene: TRBJ2-1; D gene: -; clone size: -; V gene: TRBV5-1; CDR3 protein: CASSLASWDNEQFF; CDR3 DNA: TGCGCCAGCAGCTTGGCTAGCTGGGACAATGAGCAGTTCTTC
J gene: TRBJ2-7; D gene: -; clone size: -; V gene: TRBV11-2; CDR3 protein: CASSLARVELQYF; CDR3 DNA: TGTGCCAGCAGCTTAGCAAGAGTAGAACTCCAGTACTTC
J gene: TRBJ1-2; D gene: -; clone size: many; V gene: TRBV3-1; CDR3 protein: CASSPGQTYGYTF; CDR3 DNA: TGTGCCAGCAGCCCAGGACAGACCTATGGCTACACCTTC
J gene: TRBJ2-1; D gene: TRBD2; clone size: -; V gene: TRBV5-4; CDR3 protein: CASSLAGLAGSNEQFF; CDR3 DNA: TGTGCCAGCTCCTTGGCCGGACTAGCGGGATCCAATGAGCAGTTCTTC
J gene: TRBJ2-7; D gene: -; clone size: many; V gene: TRBV12-3/TRBV12-4; CDR3 protein: CASSSRDLPGDEQYF; CDR3 DNA: TGTGCCAGCAGTTCCCGGGACCTCCCCGGCGACGAGCAGTACTTC
J gene: TRBJ1-1; D gene: -; clone size: many; V gene: TRBV2; CDR3 protein: CASQGWAEAFF; CDR3 DNA: TGTGCCAGCCAGGGTTGGGCTGAAGCTTTCTTT
J gene: TRBJ2-7; D gene: -; clone size: -; V gene: TRBV24-1; CDR3 protein: CATSDLPVDNYEQYF; CDR3 DNA: TGTGCCACCAGTGATTTGCCCGTCGACAACTACGAGCAGTACTTC
J gene: TRBJ2-7; D gene: -; clone size: -; V gene: TRBV6-2/TRBV6-3; CDR3 protein: CASSYSWTAGEQYF; CDR3 DNA: TGTGCCAGCAGTTACTCCTGGACCGCGGGGGAGCAGTACTTC
J gene: TRBJ2-1; D gene: -; clone size: -; V gene: TRBV2; CDR3 protein: CASSAHGTLINEQFF; CDR3 DNA: TGTGCCAGCAGTGCTCACGGGACCCTTATAAATGAGCAGTTCTTC
J gene: TRBJ2-3; D gene: -; clone size: many; V gene: TRBV20-1; CDR3 protein: CSAPTLGKGTDTQYF; CDR3 DNA: TGCAGTGCGCCAACCCTCGGGAAGGGCACAGATACGCAGTATTTT
J gene: TRBJ2-6; D gene: -; clone size: -; V gene: TRBV6-2/TRBV6-3; CDR3 protein: CASTASSGSNVLTF; CDR3 DNA: TGTGCCAGCACAGCTAGCTCTGGGTCCAACGTCCTGACTTTC
J gene: TRBJ1-2; D gene: -; clone size: few; V gene: TRBV5-4; CDR3 protein: CASSLANYGYTF; CDR3 DNA: TGTGCCAGCAGCTTAGCTAACTATGGCTACACCTTC
J gene: TRBJ2-1; D gene: TRBD1; clone size: many; V gene: TRBV18; CDR3 protein: CASSPKDRENEQFF; CDR3 DNA: TGTGCCAGCTCACCCAAGGACAGGGAGAATGAGCAGTTCTTC
J gene: TRBJ2-3; D gene: -; clone size: -; V gene: TRBV11-3; CDR3 protein: CASSHGQWGSTDTQYF; CDR3 DNA: TGTGCCAGCAGCCATGGACAGTGGGGTAGCACAGATACGCAGTATTTT
J gene: TRBJ2-3; D gene: -; clone size: few; V gene: TRBV9; CDR3 protein: CASSVVRSADTQYF; CDR3 DNA: TGTGCCAGCAGCGTAGTAAGGAGTGCAGATACGCAGTATTTT
J gene: TRBJ2-3; D gene: TRBD2; clone size: -; V gene: TRBV6-2/TRBV6-3; CDR3 protein: CASSDLAGEGDTQYF; CDR3 DNA: TGTGCCAGCAGTGATCTAGCGGGAGAAGGAGATACGCAGTATTTT
J gene: TRBJ1-2; D gene: -; clone size: many; V gene: TRBV19; CDR3 protein: CASSWIQSNYGYTF; CDR3 DNA: TGTGCCAGTAGTTGGATCCAGAGTAACTATGGCTACACCTTC
J gene: TRBJ2-2; D gene: -; clone size: many; V gene: TRBV25-1; CDR3 protein: CASSELYTGELFF; CDR3 DNA: TGTGCCAGCAGTGAATTGTACACCGGGGAGCTGTTTTTT
J gene: TRBJ1-1; D gene: -; clone size: many; V gene: TRBV6-5; CDR3 protein: CASSYSAGGTEAFF; CDR3 DNA: TGTGCCAGCAGTTACTCCGCAGGAGGGACTGAAGCTTTCTTT
J gene: TRBJ1-5; D gene: TRBD1; clone size: many; V gene: TRBV6-1; CDR3 protein: CASSYWNPGTESNQPQHF; CDR3 DNA: TGTGCCAGCAGCTATTGGAACCCTGGGACAGAGAGCAATCAGCCCCAGCATTTT
J gene: TRBJ2-3; D gene: -; clone size: many; V gene: TRBV11-3; CDR3 protein: CASSLEPFTDTQYF; CDR3 DNA: TGTGCCAGCAGCTTAGAGCCTTTCACAGATACGCAGTATTTT
J gene: TRBJ1-6; D gene: -; clone size: few; V gene: TRBV6-2/TRBV6-3; CDR3 protein: CATYPFLDRPDSPLHF; CDR3 DNA: TGTGCCACATATCCGTTTCTCGACAGACCAGATTCACCCCTCCACTTT
J gene: TRBJ2-2; D gene: -; clone size: many; V gene: TRBV5-1; CDR3 protein: CASSFADRDTGELFF; CDR3 DNA: TGCGCCAGCAGCTTTGCGGACAGAGACACCGGGGAGCTGTTTTTT
J gene: TRBJ2-1; D gene: TRBD2; clone size: once; V gene: TRBV27; CDR3 protein: CASSYGSSGPYNEQFF; CDR3 DNA: TGTGCAAGCAGTTATGGGTCTAGCGGTCCCTACAATGAGCAGTTCTTC
J gene: TRBJ2-7; D gene: -; clone size: many; V gene: TRBV18; CDR3 protein: CASSPRTASSYEQYF; CDR3 DNA: TGTGCCAGCTCACCAAGGACTGCGAGCTCCTACGAGCAGTACTTC
J gene: TRBJ1-4; D gene: -; clone size: -; V gene: TRBV5-4; CDR3 protein: CASSFRGGEKLFF; CDR3 DNA: TGTGCCAGCAGCTTCAGGGGTGGTGAAAAACTGTTTTTT
J gene: TRBJ2-5; D gene: -; clone size: many; V gene: TRBV20-1; CDR3 protein: CSARDLGGSLETQYF; CDR3 DNA: TGCAGTGCTAGAGATCTTGGGGGGTCCCTAGAGACCCAGTACTTC
J gene: TRBJ1-1; D gene: -; clone size: many; V gene: TRBV5-1; CDR3 protein: CASSVDGNTEAFF; CDR3 DNA: TGCGCCAGCAGCGTGGACGGGAACACTGAAGCTTTCTTT
J gene: TRBJ2-6; D gene: TRBD2; clone size: -; V gene: TRBV27; CDR3 protein: CASSLRGGANFLTF; CDR3 DNA: TGTGCCAGCAGTTTAAGGGGAGGGGCCAACTTCCTTACTTTC
J gene: TRBJ1-1; D gene: -; clone size: many; V gene: TRBV7-9; CDR3 protein: CASSRNTEAFF; CDR3 DNA: TGTGCCAGCAGCCGAAACACTGAAGCTTTCTTT
J gene: TRBJ1-3; D gene: TRBD1; clone size: many; V gene: TRBV2; CDR3 protein: CASSGGQGLGNTIYF; CDR3 DNA: TGTGCCAGCAGTGGAGGACAGGGGCTTGGAAACACCATATATTTT
J gene: TRBJ2-1; D gene: -; clone size: many; V gene: TRBV28; CDR3 protein: CASSSPGQGEREQFF; CDR3 DNA: TGTGCCAGCAGTTCCCCGGGCCAGGGCGAGCGTGAGCAGTTCTTC
J gene: TRBJ1-1; D gene: -; clone size: -; V gene: TRBV5-1; CDR3 protein: CASSLAVQMNTEAFF; CDR3 DNA: TGCGCCAGCAGCTTGGCGGTTCAAATGAACACTGAAGCTTTCTTT
J gene: TRBJ2-5; D gene: -; clone size: many; V gene: TRBV7-2; CDR3 protein: CASSYGGDQETQYF; CDR3 DNA: TGTGCCAGCAGCTACGGAGGGGACCAAGAGACCCAGTACTTC
J gene: TRBJ2-7; D gene: -; clone size: many; V gene: TRBV6-1; CDR3 protein: CASLGSLENEQYF; CDR3 DNA: TGTGCCAGCCTCGGGTCGTTGGAGAACGAGCAGTACTTC
J gene: TRBJ2-5; D gene: TRBD2; clone size: many; V gene: TRBV19; CDR3 protein: CASSISSGRETQYF; CDR3 DNA: TGTGCCAGTAGTATCTCTAGCGGGAGAGAGACCCAGTACTTC